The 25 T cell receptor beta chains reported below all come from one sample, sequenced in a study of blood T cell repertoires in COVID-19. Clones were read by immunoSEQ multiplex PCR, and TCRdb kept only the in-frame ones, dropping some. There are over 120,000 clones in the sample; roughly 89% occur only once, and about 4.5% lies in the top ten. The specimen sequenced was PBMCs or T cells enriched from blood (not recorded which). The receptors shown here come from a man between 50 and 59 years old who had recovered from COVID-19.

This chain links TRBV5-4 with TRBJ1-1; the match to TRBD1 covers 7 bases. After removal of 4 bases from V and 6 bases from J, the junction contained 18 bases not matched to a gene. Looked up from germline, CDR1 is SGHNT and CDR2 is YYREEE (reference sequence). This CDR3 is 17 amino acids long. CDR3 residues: CASSIRQGGAVYAEAFF. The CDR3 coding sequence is TGTGCCAGCAGCATCCGACAGGGAGGAGCCGTGTACGCTGAAGCTTTCTTT.

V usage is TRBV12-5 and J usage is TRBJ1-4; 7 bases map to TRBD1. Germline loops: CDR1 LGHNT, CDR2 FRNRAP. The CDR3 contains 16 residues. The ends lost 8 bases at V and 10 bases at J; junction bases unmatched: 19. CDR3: CASHRGLKPGYAKLFF. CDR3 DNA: TGTGCTAGTCACAGGGGCCTGAAGCCTGGTTATGCAAAACTGTTTTTT.

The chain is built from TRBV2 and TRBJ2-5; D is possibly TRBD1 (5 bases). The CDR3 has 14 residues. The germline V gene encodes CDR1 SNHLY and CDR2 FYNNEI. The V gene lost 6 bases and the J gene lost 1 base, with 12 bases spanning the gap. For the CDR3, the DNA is TGTGCCAGCAGCCCCCGCAGGGTCCAAGAGACCCAGTACTTC. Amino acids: CASSPRRVQETQYF.

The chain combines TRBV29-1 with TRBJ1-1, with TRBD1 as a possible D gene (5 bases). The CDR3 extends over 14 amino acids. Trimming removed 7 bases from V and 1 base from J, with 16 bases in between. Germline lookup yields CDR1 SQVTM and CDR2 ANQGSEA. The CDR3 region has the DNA TGCAGCGCAGGAGGGACCGCTAAGAACACTGAAGCTTTCTTT. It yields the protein CSAGGTAKNTEAFF.

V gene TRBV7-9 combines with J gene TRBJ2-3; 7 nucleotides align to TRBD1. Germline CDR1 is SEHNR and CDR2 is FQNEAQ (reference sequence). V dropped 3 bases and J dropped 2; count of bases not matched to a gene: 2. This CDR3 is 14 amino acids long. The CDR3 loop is CASSFGTDTDTQYF. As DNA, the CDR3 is TGTGCCAGCAGCTTTGGGACAGACACAGATACGCAGTATTTT.

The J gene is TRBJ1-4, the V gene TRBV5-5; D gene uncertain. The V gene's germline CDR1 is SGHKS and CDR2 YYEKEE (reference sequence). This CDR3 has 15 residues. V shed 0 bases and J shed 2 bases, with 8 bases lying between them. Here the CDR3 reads CASSLVRGTNEKLFF. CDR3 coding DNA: TGTGCCAGCAGCTTGGTACGGGGTACTAATGAAAAACTGTTTTTT.

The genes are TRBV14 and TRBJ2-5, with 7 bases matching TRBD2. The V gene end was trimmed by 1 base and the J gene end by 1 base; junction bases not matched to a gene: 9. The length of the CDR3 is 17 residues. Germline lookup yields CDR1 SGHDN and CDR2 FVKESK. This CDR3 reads CASSQVGLGRPQETQYF. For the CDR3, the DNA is TGTGCCAGCAGCCAAGTTGGACTAGGCCGACCCCAAGAGACCCAGTACTTC.

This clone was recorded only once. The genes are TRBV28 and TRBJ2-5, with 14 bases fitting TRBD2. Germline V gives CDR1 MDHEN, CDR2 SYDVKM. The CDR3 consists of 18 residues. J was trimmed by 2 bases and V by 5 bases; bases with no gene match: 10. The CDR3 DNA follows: TGTGCCAGCAGTATGCCGGGACTAGCGGGGGTGGTTCAAGAGACCCAGTACTTC. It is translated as CASSMPGLAGVVQETQYF.

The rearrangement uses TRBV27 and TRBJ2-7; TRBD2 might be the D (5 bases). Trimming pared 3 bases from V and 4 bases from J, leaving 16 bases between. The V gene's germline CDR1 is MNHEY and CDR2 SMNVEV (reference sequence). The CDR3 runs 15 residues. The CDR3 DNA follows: TGTGCCAGCAGTTTTATGGTGAGCGGCTTATACGAGCAGTACTTC. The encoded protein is CASSFMVSGLYEQYF.

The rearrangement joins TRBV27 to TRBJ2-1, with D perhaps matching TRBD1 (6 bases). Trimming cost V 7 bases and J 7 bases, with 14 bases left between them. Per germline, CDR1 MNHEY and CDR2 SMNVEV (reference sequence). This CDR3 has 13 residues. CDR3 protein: CASNPPGVNEQFF. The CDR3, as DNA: TGTGCCAGCAACCCCCCAGGGGTGAATGAGCAGTTCTTC.

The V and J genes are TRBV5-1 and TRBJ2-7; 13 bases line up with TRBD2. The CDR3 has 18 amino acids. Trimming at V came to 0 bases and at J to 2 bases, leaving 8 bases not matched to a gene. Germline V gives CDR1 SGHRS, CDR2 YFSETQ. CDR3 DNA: TGCGCCAGCAGCTTGGGGACTAGCGGGAGCATAAGGACCTACGAGCAGTACTTC. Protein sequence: CASSLGTSGSIRTYEQYF.

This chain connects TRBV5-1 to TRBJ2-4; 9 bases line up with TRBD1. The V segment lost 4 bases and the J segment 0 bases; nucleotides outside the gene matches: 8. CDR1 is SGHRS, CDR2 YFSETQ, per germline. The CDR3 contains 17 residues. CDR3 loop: CASSPFGQGQAKNIQYF. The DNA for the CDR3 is TGCGCCAGCAGCCCTTTTGGACAGGGGCAAGCCAAAAACATTCAGTACTTC.

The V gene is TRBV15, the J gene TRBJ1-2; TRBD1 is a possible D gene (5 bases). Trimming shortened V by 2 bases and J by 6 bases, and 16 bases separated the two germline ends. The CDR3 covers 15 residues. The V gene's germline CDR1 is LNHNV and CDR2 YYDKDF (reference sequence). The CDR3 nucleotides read TGTGCCACCAGCAGACGGCCCGGGGGGAAGGATGGCTACACCTTC. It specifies CATSRRPGGKDGYTF.

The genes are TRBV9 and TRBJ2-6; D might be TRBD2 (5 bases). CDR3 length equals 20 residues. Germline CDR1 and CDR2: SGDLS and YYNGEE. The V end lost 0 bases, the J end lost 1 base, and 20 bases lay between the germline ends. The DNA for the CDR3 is TGTGCCAGCAGCGTAGATTGGGTCGGGGTAGGATCGTCTGGGGCCAACGTCCTGACTTTC. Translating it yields CASSVDWVGVGSSGANVLTF.

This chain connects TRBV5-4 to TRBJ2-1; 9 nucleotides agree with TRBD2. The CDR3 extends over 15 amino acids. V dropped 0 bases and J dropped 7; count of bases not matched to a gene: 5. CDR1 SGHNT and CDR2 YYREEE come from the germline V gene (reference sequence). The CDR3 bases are TGTGCCAGCAGCTTGGGACTAGCGGAATTAAATGAGCAGTTCTTC. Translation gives CASSLGLAELNEQFF.

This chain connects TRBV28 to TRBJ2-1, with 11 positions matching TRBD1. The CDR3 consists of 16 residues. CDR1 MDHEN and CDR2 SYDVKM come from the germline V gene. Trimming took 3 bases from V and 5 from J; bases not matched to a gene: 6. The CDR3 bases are TGTGCCAGCAGTTTCCACGGGACAGGGGGTGACAATGAGCAGTTCTTC. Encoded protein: CASSFHGTGGDNEQFF.

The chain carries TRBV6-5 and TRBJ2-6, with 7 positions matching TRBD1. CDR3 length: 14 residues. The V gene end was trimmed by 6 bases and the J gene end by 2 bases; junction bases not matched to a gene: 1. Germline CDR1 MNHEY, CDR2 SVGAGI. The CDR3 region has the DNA TGTGCCAGCAGGGACAGGACTGGGGCCAACGTCCTGACTTTC. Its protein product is CASRDRTGANVLTF.

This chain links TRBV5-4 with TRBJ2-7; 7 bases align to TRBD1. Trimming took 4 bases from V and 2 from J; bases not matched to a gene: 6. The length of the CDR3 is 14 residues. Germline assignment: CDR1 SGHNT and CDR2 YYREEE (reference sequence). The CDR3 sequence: CASSADRVAYEQYF. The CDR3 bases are TGTGCCAGCAGCGCTGACAGGGTCGCCTACGAGCAGTACTTC.

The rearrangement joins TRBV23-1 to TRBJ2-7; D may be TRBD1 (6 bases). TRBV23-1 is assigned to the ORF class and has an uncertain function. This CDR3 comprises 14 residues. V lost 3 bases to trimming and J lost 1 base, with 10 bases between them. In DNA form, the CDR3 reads TGCGCCAGCAGTCATCGGGACACGTCCTACGAGCAGTACTTC. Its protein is CASSHRDTSYEQYF.

CDR3 loop: CASRYQFGGSDTQYF. CDR3 nucleotides: TGTGCCAGCAGATACCAATTTGGAGGTTCAGATACGCAGTATTTT. This chain uses TRBV5-4 with TRBJ2-3, with D perhaps TRBD2 (5 bases). Trimming left V 5 bases short and J 4 bases short, with 17 bases between. The CDR3 is 15 amino acids. Germline V gives CDR1 SGHNT, CDR2 YYREEE (reference sequence).

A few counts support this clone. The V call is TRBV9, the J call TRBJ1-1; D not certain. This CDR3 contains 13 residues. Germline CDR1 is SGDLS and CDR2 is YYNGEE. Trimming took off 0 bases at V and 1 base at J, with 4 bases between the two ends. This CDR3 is CASSVAGNTEAFF. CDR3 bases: TGTGCCAGCAGCGTAGCGGGGAACACTGAAGCTTTCTTT. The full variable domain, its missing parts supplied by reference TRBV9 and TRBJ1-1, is DSGVTQTPKHLITATGQRVTLRCSPRSGDLSVYWYQQSLDQGLQFLIQYYNGEERAKGNILERFSAQQFPDLHSELNLSSLELGDSALYFCASSVAGNTEAFFGQGTRLTVV.

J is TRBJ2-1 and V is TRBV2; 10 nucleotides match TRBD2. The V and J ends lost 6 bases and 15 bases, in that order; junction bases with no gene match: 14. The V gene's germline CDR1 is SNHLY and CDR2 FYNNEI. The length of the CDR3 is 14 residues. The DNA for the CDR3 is TGTGCCAGCAGCGGTAGACTAGCGGGTGCTGGGTGGTTCTTC. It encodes CASSGRLAGAGWFF.

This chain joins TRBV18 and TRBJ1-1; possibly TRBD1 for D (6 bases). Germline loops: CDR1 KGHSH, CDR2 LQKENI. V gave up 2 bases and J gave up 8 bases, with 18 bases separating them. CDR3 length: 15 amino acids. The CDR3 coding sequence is TGTGCCAGCTCACCAATCGCTACAGGGTCGGGGGAAGCTTTCTTT. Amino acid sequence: CASSPIATGSGEAFF.

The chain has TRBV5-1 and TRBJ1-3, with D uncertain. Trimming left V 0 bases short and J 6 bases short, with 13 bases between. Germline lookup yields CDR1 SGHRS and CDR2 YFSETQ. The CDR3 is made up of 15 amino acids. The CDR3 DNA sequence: TGCGCCAGCAGCTTGGATATAGGGAGGGTAAACACCATATATTTT. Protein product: CASSLDIGRVNTIYF.

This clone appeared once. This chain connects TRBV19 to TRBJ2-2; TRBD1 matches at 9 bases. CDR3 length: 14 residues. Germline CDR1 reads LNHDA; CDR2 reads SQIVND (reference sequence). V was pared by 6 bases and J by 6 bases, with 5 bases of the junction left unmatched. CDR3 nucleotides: TGTGCCAGTAGAACCGGGACAGGGCCCGGGGAGCTGTTTTTT. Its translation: CASRTGTGPGELFF. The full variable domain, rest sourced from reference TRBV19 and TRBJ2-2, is DGGITQSPKYLFRKEGQNVTLSCEQNLNHDAMYWYRQDPGQGLRLIYYSQIVNDFQKGDIAEGYSVSREKKESFPLTVTSAQKNPTAFYLCASRTGTGPGELFFGEGSRLTVL.